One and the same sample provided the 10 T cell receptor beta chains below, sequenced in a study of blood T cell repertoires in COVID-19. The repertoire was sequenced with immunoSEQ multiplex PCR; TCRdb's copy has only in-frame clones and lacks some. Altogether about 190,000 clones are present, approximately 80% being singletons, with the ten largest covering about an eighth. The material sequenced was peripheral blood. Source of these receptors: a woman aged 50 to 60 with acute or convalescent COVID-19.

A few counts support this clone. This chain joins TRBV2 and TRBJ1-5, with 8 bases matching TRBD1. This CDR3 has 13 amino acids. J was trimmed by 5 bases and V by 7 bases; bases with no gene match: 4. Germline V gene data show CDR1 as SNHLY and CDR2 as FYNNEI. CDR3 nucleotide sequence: TGTGCCAGCACTCGACAGGGGTATCAGCCCCAGCATTTT. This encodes CASTRQGYQPQHF.

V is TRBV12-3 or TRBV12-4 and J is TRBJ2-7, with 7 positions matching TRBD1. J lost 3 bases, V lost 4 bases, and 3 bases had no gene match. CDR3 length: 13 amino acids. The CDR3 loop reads CASSWGQIYEQYF. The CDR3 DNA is TGTGCCAGCAGTTGGGGACAGATCTACGAGCAGTACTTC.

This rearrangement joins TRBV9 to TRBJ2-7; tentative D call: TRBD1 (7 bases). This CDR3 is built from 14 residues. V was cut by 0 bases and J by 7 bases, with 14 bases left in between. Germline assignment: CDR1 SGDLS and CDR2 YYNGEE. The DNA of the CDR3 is TGTGCCAGCAGCGTAGAAGGCAGGGGGAGGGAGCAGTACTTC. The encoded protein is CASSVEGRGREQYF.

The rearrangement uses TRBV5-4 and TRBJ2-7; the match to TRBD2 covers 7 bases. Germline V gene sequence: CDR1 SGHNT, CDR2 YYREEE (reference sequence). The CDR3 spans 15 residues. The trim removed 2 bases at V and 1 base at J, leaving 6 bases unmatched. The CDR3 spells CASSFYSGGSYEQYF. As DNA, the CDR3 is TGTGCCAGCAGCTTCTATTCGGGGGGATCCTACGAGCAGTACTTC.

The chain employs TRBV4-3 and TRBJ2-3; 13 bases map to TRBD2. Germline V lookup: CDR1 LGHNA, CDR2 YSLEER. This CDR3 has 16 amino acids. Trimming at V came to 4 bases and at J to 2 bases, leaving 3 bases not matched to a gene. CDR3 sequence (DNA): TGCGCCAGCAGCCGGGGGACTAGCGGGGACACAGATACGCAGTATTTT. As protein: CASSRGTSGDTDTQYF.

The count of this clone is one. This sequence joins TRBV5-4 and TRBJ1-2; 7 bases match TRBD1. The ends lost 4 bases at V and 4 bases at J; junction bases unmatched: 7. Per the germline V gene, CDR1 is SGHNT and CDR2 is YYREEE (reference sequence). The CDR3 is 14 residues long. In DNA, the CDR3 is TGTGCCAGCAGCCCGAGCCGGGACAGCTATGGCTACACCTTC. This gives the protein CASSPSRDSYGYTF.

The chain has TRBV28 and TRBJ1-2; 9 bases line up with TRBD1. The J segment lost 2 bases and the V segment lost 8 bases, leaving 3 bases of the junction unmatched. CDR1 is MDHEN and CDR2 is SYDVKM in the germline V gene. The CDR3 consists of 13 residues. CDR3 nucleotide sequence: TGTGCCAGCGCGACAGGGGGAAACTATGGCTACACCTTC. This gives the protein CASATGGNYGYTF.

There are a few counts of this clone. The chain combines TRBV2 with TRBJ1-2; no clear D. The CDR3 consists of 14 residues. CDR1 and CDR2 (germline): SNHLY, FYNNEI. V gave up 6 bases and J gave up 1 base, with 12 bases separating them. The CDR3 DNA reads TGTGCCAGCAGCCCCCGGCACAGTAACTATGGCTACACCTTC. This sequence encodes CASSPRHSNYGYTF.

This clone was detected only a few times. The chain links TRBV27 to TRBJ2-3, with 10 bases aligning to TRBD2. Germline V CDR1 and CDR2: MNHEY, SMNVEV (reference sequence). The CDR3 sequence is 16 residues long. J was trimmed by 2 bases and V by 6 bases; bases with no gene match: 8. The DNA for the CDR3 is TGTGCCAGCAGCAAAGGACTAGCGGATTTCACAGATACGCAGTATTTT. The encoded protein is CASSKGLADFTDTQYF.

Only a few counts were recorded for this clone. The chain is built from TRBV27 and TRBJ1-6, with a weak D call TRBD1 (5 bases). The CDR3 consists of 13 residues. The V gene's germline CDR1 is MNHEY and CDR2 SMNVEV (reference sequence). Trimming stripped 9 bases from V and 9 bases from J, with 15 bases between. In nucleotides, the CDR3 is TGTGCCAGTTCCTCGGCAGGGCGTTCACCCCTCCACTTT. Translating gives CASSSAGRSPLHF.